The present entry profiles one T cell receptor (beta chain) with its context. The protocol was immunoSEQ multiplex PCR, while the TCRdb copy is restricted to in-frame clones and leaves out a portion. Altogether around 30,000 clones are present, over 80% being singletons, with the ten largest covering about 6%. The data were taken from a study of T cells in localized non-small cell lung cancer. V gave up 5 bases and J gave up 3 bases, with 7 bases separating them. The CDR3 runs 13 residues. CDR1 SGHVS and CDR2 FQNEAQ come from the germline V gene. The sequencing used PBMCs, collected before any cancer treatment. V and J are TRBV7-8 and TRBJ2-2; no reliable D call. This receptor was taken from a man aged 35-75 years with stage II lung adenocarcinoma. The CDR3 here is CASSRWDTGELFF. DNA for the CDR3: TGTGCCAGCAGCCGTTGGGACACCGGGGAGCTGTTTTTT.